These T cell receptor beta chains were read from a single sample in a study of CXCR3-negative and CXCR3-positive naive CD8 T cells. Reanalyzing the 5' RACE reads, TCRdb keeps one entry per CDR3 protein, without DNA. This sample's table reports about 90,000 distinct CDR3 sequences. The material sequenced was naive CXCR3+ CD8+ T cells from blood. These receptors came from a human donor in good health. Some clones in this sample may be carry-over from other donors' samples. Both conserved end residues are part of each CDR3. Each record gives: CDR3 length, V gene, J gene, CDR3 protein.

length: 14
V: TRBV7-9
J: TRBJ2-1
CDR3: CASSSPPRMDEHFF

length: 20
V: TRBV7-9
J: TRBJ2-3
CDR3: CASSLEASGRSITSGDTQYF

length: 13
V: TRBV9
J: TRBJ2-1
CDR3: CASSVDPVGEQFF

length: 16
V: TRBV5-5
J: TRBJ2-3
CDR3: CASNQTGARNTDTQYF

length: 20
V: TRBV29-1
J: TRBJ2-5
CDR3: CSVAPPRGEVVIGIKETQYF

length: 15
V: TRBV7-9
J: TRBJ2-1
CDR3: CASSLTQAVYNEQFF

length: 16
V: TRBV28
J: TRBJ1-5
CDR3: CASRGFTRVSDQPQHF

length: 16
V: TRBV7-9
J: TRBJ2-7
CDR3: CASSSTDYLHSYEQYF

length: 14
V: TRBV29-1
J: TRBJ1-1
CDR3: CSEIKTHRGTEAFF

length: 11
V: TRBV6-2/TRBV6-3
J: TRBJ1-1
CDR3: CASSAGAEAFF

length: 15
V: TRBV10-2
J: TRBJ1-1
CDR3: CASSDWGSGNTEAFF

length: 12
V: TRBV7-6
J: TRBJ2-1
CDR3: CASSSEGAEQFF

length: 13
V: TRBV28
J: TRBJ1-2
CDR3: CASSDQNSYGYTF

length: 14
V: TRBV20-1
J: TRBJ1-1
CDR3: CSARDPDSQIEAFF

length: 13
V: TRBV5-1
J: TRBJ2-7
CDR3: CASSFQGRNEQYF

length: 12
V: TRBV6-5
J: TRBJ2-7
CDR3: CASGTGYHEQYF

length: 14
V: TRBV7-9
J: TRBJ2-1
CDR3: CASSFGQLPNEQFF

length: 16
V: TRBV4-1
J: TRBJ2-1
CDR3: CASSLHLSGRAGEQFF

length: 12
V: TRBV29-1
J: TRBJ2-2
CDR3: CSVEVDPGELFF

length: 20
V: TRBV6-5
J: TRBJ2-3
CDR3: CASSDPSAGTSGATTDTQYF

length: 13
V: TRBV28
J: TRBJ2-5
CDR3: CASSFDRVETQYF

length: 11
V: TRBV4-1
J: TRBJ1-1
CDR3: CASSQEGLGFF

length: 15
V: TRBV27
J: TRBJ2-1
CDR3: CASSQLAGGQNEQFF

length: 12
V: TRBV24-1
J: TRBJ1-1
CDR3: CATSDLRGEAFF

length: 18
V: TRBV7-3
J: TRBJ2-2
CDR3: CASSLTFGGGVFTGELFF

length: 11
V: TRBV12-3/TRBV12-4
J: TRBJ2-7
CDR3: CASSPGGEQYF

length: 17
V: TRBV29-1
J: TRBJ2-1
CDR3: CSVEGEETSFRGNEQFF

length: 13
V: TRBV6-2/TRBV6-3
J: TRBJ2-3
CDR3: CASSSSSTDTQYF

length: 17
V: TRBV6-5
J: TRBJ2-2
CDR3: CASSYPGLAGGSGELFF

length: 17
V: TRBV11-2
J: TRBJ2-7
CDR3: CASSLVYGLADSYEQYF

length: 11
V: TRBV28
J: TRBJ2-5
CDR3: CASTLGSTQYF

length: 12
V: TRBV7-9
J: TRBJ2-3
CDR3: CASSFRPDTQYF

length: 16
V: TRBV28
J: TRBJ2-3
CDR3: CASSAPGQIVTDTQYF

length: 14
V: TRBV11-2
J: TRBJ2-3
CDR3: CASSSGARTDTQYF

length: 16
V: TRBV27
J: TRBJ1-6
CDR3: CASSYLGQVRPSPLHF

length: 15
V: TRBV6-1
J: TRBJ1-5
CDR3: CASSEAGTGAQPQHF

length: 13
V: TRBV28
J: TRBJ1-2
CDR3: CASRPQGHYGYTF

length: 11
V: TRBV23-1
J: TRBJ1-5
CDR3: CASSLGQRQDF

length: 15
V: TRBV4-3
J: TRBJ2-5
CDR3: CASSQDQGSQETQYF

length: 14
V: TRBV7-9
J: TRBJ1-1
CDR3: CASSSTGGNTEAFF

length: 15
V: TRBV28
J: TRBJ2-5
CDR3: CASSWTSGEQETQYF

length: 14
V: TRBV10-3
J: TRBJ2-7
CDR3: CAISESGQGYEQYF

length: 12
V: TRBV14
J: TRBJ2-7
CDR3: CASSPDRYEQYF

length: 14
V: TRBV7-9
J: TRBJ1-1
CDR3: CASSLVEVNTEAFF

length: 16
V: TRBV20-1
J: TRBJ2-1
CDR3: CSLPLGGTSSYNEQFF

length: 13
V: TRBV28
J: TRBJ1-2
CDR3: CASSRDPYYGYTF

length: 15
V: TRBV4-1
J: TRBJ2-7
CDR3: CASSSTDRSFYEQYF

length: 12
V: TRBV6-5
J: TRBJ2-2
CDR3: CASSYSNRELFF

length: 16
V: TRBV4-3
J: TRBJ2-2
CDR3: CASSQPGQIFTGELFF

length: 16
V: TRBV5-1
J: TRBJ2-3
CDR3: CASSLDLTSGREAQYF

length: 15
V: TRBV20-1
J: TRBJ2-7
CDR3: CSARDSGTAHNEQYF

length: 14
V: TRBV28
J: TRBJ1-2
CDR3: CASTTGGNYDGYTF

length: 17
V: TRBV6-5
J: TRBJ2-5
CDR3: CASSYSSSGGVQETQYF